These T cell receptor beta chains were read from a single sample in a study of blood T cell repertoires in COVID-19. This table comes from immunoSEQ multiplex PCR, and its TCRdb copy is limited to in-frame clones, with some not included. This table holds 250,000 or so clones, more than 70% found once. The sample was peripheral blood. The receptors here all came from a man older than 75 with acute or convalescent COVID-19. Both conserved end residues are part of each CDR3. The order of the fields is clone size, V gene, D gene, J gene, CDR3 protein, CDR3 DNA. The D gene is left open where the match is weak. Clone size is shown for a subset of rows, as once, few, many or a class of expanded clone.

>-|TRBV18|TRBD1|TRBJ1-1
CASSPWDSNTEAFF
TGTGCCAGCTCACCATGGGACAGCAACACTGAAGCTTTCTTT
>-|TRBV6-5|-|TRBJ1-1
CASSSERGGSAFF
TGTGCCAGCAGTTCCGAACGGGGGGGCTCAGCTTTCTTT
>-|TRBV19|TRBD1|TRBJ2-4
CASSIRDRGAKNIQYF
TGTGCCAGTAGTATCAGAGACAGGGGGGCCAAAAACATTCAGTACTTC
>-|TRBV7-9|-|TRBJ1-5
CASSLGEGWGQPQHF
TGTGCCAGCAGCTTAGGGGAGGGTTGGGGCCAGCCCCAGCATTTT
>-|TRBV3-1/TRBV3-2|TRBD2|TRBJ2-7
CASSSTSGGDYEQYF
TGTGCCAGCAGCTCGACTAGCGGGGGGGATTACGAGCAGTACTTC
>-|TRBV10-3|TRBD1|TRBJ1-1
CAIRDRGNTEAFF
TGTGCCATCAGGGACAGGGGGAACACTGAAGCTTTCTTT
>-|TRBV3-1/TRBV3-2|-|TRBJ2-6
CASSGRHSGANVLTF
TGTGCCAGCAGCGGCCGCCACTCTGGGGCCAACGTCCTGACTTTC
>-|TRBV19|-|TRBJ1-1
CASTQDSAMNTEAFF
TGTGCCAGTACCCAGGACAGCGCCATGAACACTGAAGCTTTCTTT
>once|TRBV2|-|TRBJ1-1
CASSQQGGNTEAFF
TGTGCCAGCAGCCAACAGGGTGGGAACACTGAAGCTTTCTTT
>once|TRBV19|-|TRBJ1-5
CASSIRGYQPQHF
TGTGCCAGTAGTATTCGAGGGTATCAGCCCCAGCATTTT
>-|TRBV3-1/TRBV3-2|-|TRBJ1-2
CASSQDGWGGDGYTF
TGTGCCAGCAGCCAAGATGGCTGGGGAGGCGATGGCTACACCTTC
>-|TRBV28|-|TRBJ2-7
CASSLGGVPPWEQYF
TGTGCCAGCAGTTTAGGCGGGGTGCCCCCGTGGGAGCAGTACTTC
>-|TRBV11-2|-|TRBJ2-5
CASSPGNLAGTQYF
TGTGCCAGCAGCCCCGGGAATCTAGCTGGGACCCAGTACTTC
>-|TRBV2|TRBD1|TRBJ2-5
CASRATGRETQYF
TGTGCCAGCAGAGCGACAGGGCGGGAGACCCAGTACTTC
>-|TRBV28|-|TRBJ2-5
CASDGAGETQYF
TGTGCCAGCGATGGAGCGGGAGAGACCCAGTACTTC
>-|TRBV2|TRBD1|TRBJ1-4
CASRTGGEEEKLFF
TGTGCCAGCAGGACAGGGGGCGAAGAAGAAAAACTGTTTTTT
>once|TRBV5-4|TRBD2|TRBJ2-2
CASSLLAGGSNTGELFF
TGTGCCAGCAGCTTGCTAGCGGGAGGGTCGAACACCGGGGAGCTGTTTTTT
>-|TRBV18|-|TRBJ1-1
CASSPLQLNTEAFF
TGTGCCAGCTCACCACTACAGTTGAACACTGAAGCTTTCTTT
>-|TRBV12-3/TRBV12-4|-|TRBJ1-2
CASSRQELYGYTF
TGTGCCAGCAGCCGACAGGAGCTCTATGGCTACACCTTC
>-|TRBV18|-|TRBJ1-2
CAAGKEADYGYTF
TGTGCCGCGGGGAAGGAGGCGGACTATGGCTACACCTTC
>-|TRBV5-4|-|TRBJ1-4
CASSLSYRENEKLFF
TGTGCCAGCAGCTTGAGTTACAGGGAGAATGAAAAACTGTTTTTT
>-|TRBV24-1|-|TRBJ2-3
CATSDSELLDTQYF
TGTGCCACCAGTGATTCCGAGCTCCTAGATACGCAGTATTTT
>-|TRBV19|TRBD1|TRBJ2-1
CASSGTGAYNEQFF
TGTGCCAGTAGCGGGACAGGAGCTTACAATGAGCAGTTCTTC
>-|TRBV5-1|-|TRBJ1-6
CASSPGGANSPLHF
TGCGCCAGCAGCCCGGGGGGGGCTAATTCACCCCTCCACTTT
>-|TRBV28|-|TRBJ1-5
CASSLSEFNQPQHF
TGTGCCAGCAGTTTGAGTGAGTTTAATCAGCCCCAGCATTTT
>-|TRBV7-9|-|TRBJ2-4
CASSFPRVAKNIQYF
TGTGCCAGCAGCTTTCCACGGGTAGCCAAAAACATTCAGTACTTC
>-|TRBV7-9|-|TRBJ2-7
CASTPPAGFYEQYF
TGTGCCAGCACCCCCCCGGCAGGTTTCTACGAGCAGTACTTC
>-|TRBV7-3|-|TRBJ1-1
CASSPLGGAGFNEAFF
TGTGCCAGCAGCCCCCTAGGGGGGGCAGGATTTAATGAAGCTTTCTTT
>-|TRBV10-3|-|TRBJ2-2
CAISRGTGELFF
TGTGCCATCAGTAGAGGTACCGGGGAGCTGTTTTTT
>-|TRBV2|-|TRBJ1-5
CASSVIQSNQPQHF
TGTGCCAGCAGTGTGATTCAGAGCAATCAGCCCCAGCATTTT
>-|TRBV6-6|TRBD1|TRBJ1-1
CASSRPGTGVDTEAFF
TGTGCCAGCAGTCGTCCCGGGACAGGGGTAGACACTGAAGCTTTCTTT
>-|TRBV10-2|-|TRBJ1-1
CASSEGSALPAFF
TGCGCCAGCAGTGAGGGGAGCGCCCTTCCAGCTTTCTTT
>-|TRBV7-9|-|TRBJ2-2
CASSFIQGETGELFF
TGTGCCAGCAGCTTTATCCAGGGTGAGACCGGGGAGCTGTTTTTT
>-|TRBV7-8|-|TRBJ1-5
CASSLGGGQPQHF
TGTGCCAGCAGCTTAGGGGGGGGTCAGCCCCAGCATTTT
>once|TRBV24-1|-|TRBJ1-1
CATAPATGMNTEAFF
TGTGCCACCGCACCGGCCACAGGGATGAACACTGAAGCTTTCTTT
>-|TRBV15|TRBD1|TRBJ1-4
CATSRETGGGREKLFF
TGTGCCACCAGCAGGGAGACAGGGGGGGGTAGGGAAAAACTGTTTTTT
>-|TRBV6-6|TRBD1|TRBJ1-3
CASSYPTGGSGNTIYF
TGTGCCAGCAGTTACCCTACAGGGGGCTCTGGAAACACCATATATTTT
>-|TRBV9|-|TRBJ1-1
CASSTLGGVDEAFF
TGTGCCAGCAGCACTCTGGGAGGGGTTGATGAAGCTTTCTTT
>-|TRBV19|TRBD1|TRBJ1-1
CASSISAGGNTEAFF
TGTGCCAGTAGTATTTCGGCAGGGGGAAACACTGAAGCTTTCTTT
>-|TRBV3-1/TRBV3-2|-|TRBJ1-1
CASSFDTSNTEAFF
TGTGCCAGCAGTTTTGACACCTCGAACACTGAAGCTTTCTTT
>-|TRBV19|TRBD1|TRBJ1-6
CASSPATGGNNSPLHF
TGTGCCAGTAGTCCCGCCACAGGGGGAAATAATTCACCCCTCCACTTT
>-|TRBV5-1|-|TRBJ2-2
CASSLGGTNTGELFF
TGCGCCAGCAGCTTAGGCGGGACGAACACCGGGGAGCTGTTTTTT
>-|TRBV29-1|-|TRBJ2-1
CSVVIPGVNEQFF
TGCAGCGTTGTCATCCCGGGGGTCAATGAGCAGTTCTTC
>-|TRBV29-1|-|TRBJ1-2
CSVVWGQGLDGYTF
TGCAGCGTTGTGTGGGGGCAGGGCCTCGATGGCTACACCTTC
>-|TRBV28|-|TRBJ1-5
CASGRPHQPQHF
TGTGCCAGCGGCAGGCCCCATCAGCCCCAGCATTTT